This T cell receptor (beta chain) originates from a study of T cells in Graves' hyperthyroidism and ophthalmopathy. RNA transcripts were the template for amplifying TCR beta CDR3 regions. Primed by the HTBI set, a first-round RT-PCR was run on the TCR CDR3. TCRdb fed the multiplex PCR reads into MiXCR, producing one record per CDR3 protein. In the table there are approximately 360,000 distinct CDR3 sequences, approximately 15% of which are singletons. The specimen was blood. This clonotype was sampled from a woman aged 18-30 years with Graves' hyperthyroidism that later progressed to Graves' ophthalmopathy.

CDR3 bases: TGTGCCAGCACCCATCGGGGGGGAGATACGCAGTATTTT. This encodes CASTHRGGDTQYF. The chain joins TRBV7-9 to TRBJ2-3, with 8 bases fitting TRBD2. The CDR3 covers 13 residues. CDR1 is SEHNR, CDR2 FQNEAQ, per germline (reference sequence). After removal of 7 bases from V and 5 bases from J, the junction contained 5 bases not matched to a gene.